The next 9 T cell receptor beta chains were all read from a single sample in a study of cytomegalovirus exposure and HLA in healthy donors. It was with 60 Vbeta and 13 Jbeta primers that the PCR ran. Repertoires were generated with immunoSEQ multiplex PCR, while TCRdb's copy carries only in-frame clones and drops some. The table has 60,000 or so clones, about 65% seen once. Source material: PBMCs. The receptor set was obtained from a man aged 45-65 years in good health and CMV-seropositive.

J is TRBJ1-6 and V is TRBV15; the match to TRBD1 covers 9 bases. This CDR3 has 16 amino acids. CDR1 is LNHNV, CDR2 YYDKDF, per germline (reference sequence). Losses at the gene ends were 4 bases for V and 9 bases for J; bases not matched to a gene: 10. DNA of the CDR3: TGTGCCACCAGCAACCTCGTGGACAGGGGTAGTTCACCCCTCCACTTT. Encoded protein: CATSNLVDRGSSPLHF.

The table lists this clone with a few counts. The rearrangement joins TRBV30 to TRBJ1-2, with 9 bases lining up with TRBD1. Losses at the gene ends were 6 bases for V and 4 bases for J; bases not matched to a gene: 12. Per the germline V gene, CDR1 is GTSNPN and CDR2 is SVGIG (reference sequence). The CDR3 is made up of 15 amino acids. CDR3 in amino acids: CACPRQGVGVYGYTF. The DNA for the CDR3 is TGTGCCTGTCCCCGACAGGGGGTAGGTGTCTATGGCTACACCTTC.

The chain has TRBV19 and TRBJ1-5; D not certain. Per germline, CDR1 LNHDA and CDR2 SQIVND (reference sequence). The CDR3 runs 15 residues. V lost 5 bases, J lost 2 bases, and 13 bases lay in between. The CDR3 DNA follows: TGTGCCAGTAGTCCGACTGACTTGGGCAATCAGCCCCAGCATTTT. As protein: CASSPTDLGNQPQHF.

As concerns this clone: The CDR3 does not close with the conserved phenylalanine or tryptophan, likely indicating a read error. This chain connects TRBV30 to TRBJ1-5, with TRBD1 as a possible D gene (5 bases). The CDR3 runs to 13 residues. Trimming stripped 3 bases from V and 7 bases from J, with 13 bases between. CDR1 is GTSNPN and CDR2 is SVGIG in the germline V gene (reference sequence). Here the CDR3 reads CAWSGGGMQPQHV. CDR3 DNA sequence: TGTGCCTGGAGCGGGGGAGGGATGCAGCCCCAGCATGTT.

The table lists this clone with a count of one. The sample contains more than one DNA sequence encoding this CDR3. V and J are TRBV5-1 and TRBJ2-1; the D gene is possibly TRBD1 (5 bases). The CDR3 has 13 residues. The germline V and J ends were trimmed by 0 bases and 4 bases, with 5 bases remaining between them. CDR1 SGHRS and CDR2 YFSETQ come from the germline V gene. CDR3 coding DNA: TGCGCCAGCAGCTTGGGACAGTACAATGAGCAGTTCTTC. It yields the protein CASSLGQYNEQFF.

The V gene is TRBV20-1, the J gene TRBJ1-2, with unresolved D. This CDR3 has 11 residues. Germline assignment: CDR1 DFQATT and CDR2 SNEGSKA (reference sequence). V lost 8 bases and J lost 1, with 8 bases in between. CDR3 in amino acids: CSLAGNYGYTF. In DNA, the CDR3 is TGCAGTCTGGCGGGTAACTATGGCTACACCTTC.

This chain connects TRBV2 to TRBJ1-5, with D possibly TRBD1 on 5 matching bases. Trimming cost V 5 bases and J 7 bases, with 15 bases left between them. The CDR3 spans 14 residues. Germline V gene lookup returns CDR1 SNHLY and CDR2 FYNNEI. The CDR3 here is CASSLNQGRQPQHF. The CDR3 DNA follows: TGTGCCAGCAGTTTGAACCAGGGTAGGCAGCCCCAGCATTTT.

The chain recombines TRBV27 with TRBJ2-7; 9 bases agree with TRBD2. The CDR3 spans 15 residues. V trimming: 5 bases; J trimming: 2 bases; junction bases outside the gene matches: 7. CDR1 is MNHEY and CDR2 is SMNVEV in the germline V gene (reference sequence). The CDR3 DNA follows: TGTGCCAGCAGTAGGTCTAGCGGGGTCCCCTACGAGCAGTACTTC. It yields the protein CASSRSSGVPYEQYF.

The chain couples TRBV2 to TRBJ2-7; 12 bases map to TRBD2. Germline CDR1 is SNHLY and CDR2 is FYNNEI. This CDR3 contains 16 residues. J lost 9 bases, V lost 7 bases, and 16 bases had no gene match. CDR3 DNA: TGTGCCAGCAATCCCAGCCTAGCGGGAGGGCGTGACGTGCAGTACTTC. Protein product: CASNPSLAGGRDVQYF.